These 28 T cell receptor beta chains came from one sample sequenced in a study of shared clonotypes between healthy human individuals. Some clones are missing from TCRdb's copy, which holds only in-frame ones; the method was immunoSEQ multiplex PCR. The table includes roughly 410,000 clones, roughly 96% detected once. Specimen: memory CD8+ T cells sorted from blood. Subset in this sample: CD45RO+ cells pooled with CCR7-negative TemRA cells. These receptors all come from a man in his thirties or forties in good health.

The CDR3 loop is CASSTGWNTGELFF. The CDR3 bases are TGCGCCAGCAGCACGGGCTGGAACACCGGGGAGCTGTTTTTT. J is TRBJ2-2 and V is TRBV5-1; D is ambiguous. The V gene's germline CDR1 is SGHRS and CDR2 YFSETQ. The CDR3 is made up of 14 amino acids. Trimming removed 4 bases from V and 1 base from J, with 8 bases in between.

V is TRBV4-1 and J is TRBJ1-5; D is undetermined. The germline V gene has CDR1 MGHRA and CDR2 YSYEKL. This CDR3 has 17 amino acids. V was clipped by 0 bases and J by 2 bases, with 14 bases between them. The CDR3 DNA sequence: TGCGCCAGCAGCCAAGAGCTGAATACCTGGGGCAATCAGCCCCAGCATTTT. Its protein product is CASSQELNTWGNQPQHF.

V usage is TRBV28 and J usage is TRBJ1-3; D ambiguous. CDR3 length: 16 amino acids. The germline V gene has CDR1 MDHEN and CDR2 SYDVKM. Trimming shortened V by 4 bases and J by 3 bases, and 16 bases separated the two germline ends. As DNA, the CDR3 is TGTGCCAGCAGTTCCCCGACACGCCGAGTTGGAAACACCATATATTTT. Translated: CASSSPTRRVGNTIYF.

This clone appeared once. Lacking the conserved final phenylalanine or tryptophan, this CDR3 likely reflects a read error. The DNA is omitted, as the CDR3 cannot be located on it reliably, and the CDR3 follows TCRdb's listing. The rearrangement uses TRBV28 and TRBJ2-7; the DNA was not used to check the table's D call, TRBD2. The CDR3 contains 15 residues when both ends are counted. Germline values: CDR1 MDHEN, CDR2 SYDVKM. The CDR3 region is CASSLTRTFRRYDFI.

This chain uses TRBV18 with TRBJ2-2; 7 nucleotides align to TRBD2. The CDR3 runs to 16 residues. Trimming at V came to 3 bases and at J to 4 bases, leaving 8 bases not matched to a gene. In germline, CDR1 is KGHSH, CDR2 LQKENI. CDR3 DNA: TGTGCCAGCTCACCTGCTAAAGCGGGGTTCACCGGGGAGCTGTTTTTT. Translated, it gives CASSPAKAGFTGELFF.

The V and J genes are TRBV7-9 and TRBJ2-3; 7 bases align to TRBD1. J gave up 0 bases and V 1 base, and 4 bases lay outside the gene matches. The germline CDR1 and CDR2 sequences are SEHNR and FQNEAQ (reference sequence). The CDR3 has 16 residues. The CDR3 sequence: CASSLGGTASTDTQYF. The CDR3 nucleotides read TGTGCCAGCAGCTTAGGGGGGACAGCGAGCACAGATACGCAGTATTTT.

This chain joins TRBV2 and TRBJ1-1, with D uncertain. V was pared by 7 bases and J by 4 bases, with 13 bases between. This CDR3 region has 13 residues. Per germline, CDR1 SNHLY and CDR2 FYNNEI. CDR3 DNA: TGTGCCAGCAACTCTAAAGGCGGCACTGAAGCTTTCTTT. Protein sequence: CASNSKGGTEAFF.

The CDR3 reads CASSDLDTQYF. As DNA, the CDR3 is TGTGCCAGCAGCGACTTGGATACGCAGTATTTT. V usage is TRBV6-5 and J usage is TRBJ2-3, with D hard to call. The CDR3 sequence is 11 residues long. Trimming shortened V by 6 bases and J by 6 bases, and 7 bases separated the two germline ends. The germline gives CDR1 MNHEY, CDR2 SVGAGI.

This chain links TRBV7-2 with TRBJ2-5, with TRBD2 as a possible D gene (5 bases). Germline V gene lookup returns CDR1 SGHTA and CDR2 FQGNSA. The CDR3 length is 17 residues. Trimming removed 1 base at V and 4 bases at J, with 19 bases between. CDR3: CASSLVRGPRLGETQYF. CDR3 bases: TGTGCCAGCAGCTTAGTAAGAGGGCCGCGACTGGGAGAGACCCAGTACTTC.

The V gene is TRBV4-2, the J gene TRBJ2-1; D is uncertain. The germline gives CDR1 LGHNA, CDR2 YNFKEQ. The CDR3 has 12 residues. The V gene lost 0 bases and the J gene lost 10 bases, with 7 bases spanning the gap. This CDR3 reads CASSQEGGEQFF. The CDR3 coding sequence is TGTGCCAGCAGCCAAGAGGGTGGGGAGCAGTTCTTC.

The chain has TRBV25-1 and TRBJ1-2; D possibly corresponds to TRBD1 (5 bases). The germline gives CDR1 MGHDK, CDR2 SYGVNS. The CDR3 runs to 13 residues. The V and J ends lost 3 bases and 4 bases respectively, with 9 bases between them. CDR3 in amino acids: CASSEGHSYGYTF. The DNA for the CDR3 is TGTGCCAGCAGTGAGGGGCACAGCTATGGCTACACCTTC.

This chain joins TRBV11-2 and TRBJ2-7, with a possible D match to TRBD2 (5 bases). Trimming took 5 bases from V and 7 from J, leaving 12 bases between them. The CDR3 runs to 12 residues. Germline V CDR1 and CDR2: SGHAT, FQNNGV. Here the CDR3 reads CASSRPTGEQYF. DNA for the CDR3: TGTGCCAGCAGCCGCCCGACGGGGGAGCAGTACTTC.

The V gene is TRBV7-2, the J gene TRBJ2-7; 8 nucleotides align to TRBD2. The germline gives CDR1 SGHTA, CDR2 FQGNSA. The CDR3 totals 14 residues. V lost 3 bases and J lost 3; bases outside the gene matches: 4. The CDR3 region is CASSFREGVYEQYF. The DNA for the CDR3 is TGTGCCAGCAGCTTCCGGGAGGGGGTCTACGAGCAGTACTTC.

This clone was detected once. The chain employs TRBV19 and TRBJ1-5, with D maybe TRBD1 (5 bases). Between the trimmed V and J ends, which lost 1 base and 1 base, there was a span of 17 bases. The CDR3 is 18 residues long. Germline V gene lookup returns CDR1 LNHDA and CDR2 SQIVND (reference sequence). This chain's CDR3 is CASSIGILRGSSNQPQHF. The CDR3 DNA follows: TGTGCCAGTAGTATAGGGATACTTAGGGGATCGAGCAATCAGCCCCAGCATTTT.

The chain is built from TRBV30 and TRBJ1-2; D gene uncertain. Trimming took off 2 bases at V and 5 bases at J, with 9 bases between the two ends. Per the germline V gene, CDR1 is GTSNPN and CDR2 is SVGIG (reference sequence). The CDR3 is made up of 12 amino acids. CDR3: CAWSSVGYGYTF. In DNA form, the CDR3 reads TGTGCCTGGAGTTCAGTCGGTTATGGCTACACCTTC.

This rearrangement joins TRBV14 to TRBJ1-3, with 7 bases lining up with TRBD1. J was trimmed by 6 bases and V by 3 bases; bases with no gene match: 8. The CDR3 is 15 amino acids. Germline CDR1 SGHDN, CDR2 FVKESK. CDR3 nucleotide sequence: TGTGCCAGCAGCCAGCTACCGGGACAGCTAAACACCATATATTTT. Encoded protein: CASSQLPGQLNTIYF.

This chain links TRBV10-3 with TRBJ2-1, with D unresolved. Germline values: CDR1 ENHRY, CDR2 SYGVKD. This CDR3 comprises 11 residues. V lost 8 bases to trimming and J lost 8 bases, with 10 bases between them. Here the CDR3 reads CAIRRGDEQFF. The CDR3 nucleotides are TGTGCCATCCGGCGAGGCGATGAGCAGTTCTTC.

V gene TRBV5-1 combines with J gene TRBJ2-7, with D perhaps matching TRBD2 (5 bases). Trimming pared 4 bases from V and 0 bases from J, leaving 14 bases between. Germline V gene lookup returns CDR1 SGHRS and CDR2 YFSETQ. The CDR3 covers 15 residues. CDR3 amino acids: CASSPDTGISYEQYF. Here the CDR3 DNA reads TGCGCCAGCAGCCCGGATACCGGGATCTCCTACGAGCAGTACTTC.

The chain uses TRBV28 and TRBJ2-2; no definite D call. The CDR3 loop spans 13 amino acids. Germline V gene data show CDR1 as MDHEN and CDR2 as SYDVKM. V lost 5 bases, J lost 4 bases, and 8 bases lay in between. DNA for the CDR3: TGTGCCAGCAGTCTACCGCGCACCGGGGAGCTGTTTTTT. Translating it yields CASSLPRTGELFF.

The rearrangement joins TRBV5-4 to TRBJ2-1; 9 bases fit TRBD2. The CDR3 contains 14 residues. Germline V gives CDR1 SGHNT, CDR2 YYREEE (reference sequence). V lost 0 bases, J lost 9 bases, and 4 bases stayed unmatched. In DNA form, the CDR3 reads TGTGCCAGCAGCTTGGGCGGGGGGGAGTTTGAGCAGTTCTTC. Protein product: CASSLGGGEFEQFF.

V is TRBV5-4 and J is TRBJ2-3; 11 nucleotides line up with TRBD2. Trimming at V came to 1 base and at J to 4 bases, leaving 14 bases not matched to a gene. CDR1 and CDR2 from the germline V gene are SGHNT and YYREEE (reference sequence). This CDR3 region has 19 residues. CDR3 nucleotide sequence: TGTGCCAGCAGCTTGAATCGGGCTAGCGGGAGGTCCGGTGCAGATACGCAGTATTTT. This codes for CASSLNRASGRSGADTQYF.

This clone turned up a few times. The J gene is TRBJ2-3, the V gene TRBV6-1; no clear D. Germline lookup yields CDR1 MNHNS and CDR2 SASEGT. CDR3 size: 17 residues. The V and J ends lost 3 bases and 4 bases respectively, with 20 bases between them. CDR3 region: CASSDRQNKFRPDTQYF. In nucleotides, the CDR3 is TGTGCCAGCAGTGATAGGCAAAACAAGTTCCGTCCAGATACGCAGTATTTT.

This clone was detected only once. CDR3 sequence reads: CSVEMIGGNNEQFF. Here the CDR3 DNA reads TGCAGCGTTGAAATGATAGGCGGGAACAATGAGCAGTTCTTC. The J gene is TRBJ2-1, the V gene TRBV29-1; TRBD2 might be the D (6 bases). V was trimmed by 2 bases and J by 5 bases, leaving 13 bases between them. In germline, CDR1 is SQVTM, CDR2 ANQGSEA. The CDR3 runs to 14 residues.

The DNA of the CDR3 is TGTGCCAGCAGGGACGGACGGTGGAACACCGGGGAGCTGTTTTTT. Translating it yields CASRDGRWNTGELFF. The J gene is TRBJ2-2, the V gene TRBV2; D unresolved. This CDR3 spans 15 amino acids. The ends were cut back, 6 bases at V and 1 base at J, with 12 bases in the middle. The germline gives CDR1 SNHLY, CDR2 FYNNEI.

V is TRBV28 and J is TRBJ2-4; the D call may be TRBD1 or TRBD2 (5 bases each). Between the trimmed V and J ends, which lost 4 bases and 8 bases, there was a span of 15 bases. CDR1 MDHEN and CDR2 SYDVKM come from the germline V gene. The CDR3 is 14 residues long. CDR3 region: CASSSGTSRDIQYF. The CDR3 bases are TGTGCCAGCAGTTCTGGGACCTCCAGGGACATTCAGTACTTC.

The CDR3 loop is CASRSSDRVREQYF. CDR3 sequence (DNA): TGTGCCAGCAGATCTTCAGACAGGGTCCGGGAGCAGTACTTC. The chain links TRBV6-5 to TRBJ2-7; TRBD1 agrees at 7 bases. The CDR3 sequence is 14 residues long. V lost 6 bases to trimming and J lost 7 bases; unmatched junction nucleotides: 12. Germline CDR1 and CDR2: MNHEY and SVGAGI.

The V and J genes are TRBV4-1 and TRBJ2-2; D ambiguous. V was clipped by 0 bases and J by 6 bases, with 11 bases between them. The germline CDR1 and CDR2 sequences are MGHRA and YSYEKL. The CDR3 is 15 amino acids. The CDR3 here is CASSQEQQAPGELFF. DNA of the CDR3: TGCGCCAGCAGCCAAGAGCAGCAGGCACCCGGGGAGCTGTTTTTT.

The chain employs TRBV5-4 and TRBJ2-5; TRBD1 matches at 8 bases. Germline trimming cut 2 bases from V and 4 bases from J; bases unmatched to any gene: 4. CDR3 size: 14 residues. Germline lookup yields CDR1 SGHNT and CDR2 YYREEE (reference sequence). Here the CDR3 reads CASSLIGQGETQYF. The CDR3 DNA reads TGTGCCAGCAGCTTAATCGGACAGGGAGAGACCCAGTACTTC.